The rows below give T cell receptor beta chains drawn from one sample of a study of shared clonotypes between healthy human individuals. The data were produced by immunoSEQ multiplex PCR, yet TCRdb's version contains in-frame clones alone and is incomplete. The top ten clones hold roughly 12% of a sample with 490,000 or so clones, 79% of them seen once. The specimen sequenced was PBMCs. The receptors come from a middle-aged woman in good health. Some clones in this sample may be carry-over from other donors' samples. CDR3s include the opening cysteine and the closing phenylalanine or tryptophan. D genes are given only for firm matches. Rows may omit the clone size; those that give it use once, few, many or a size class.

CDR3nt: TGTGCCAGCAGCCCCCTCACTAGCGGGAGGGCCGGCGAGCAGTACTTC
CDR3aa: CASSPLTSGRAGEQYF
abundance: NA
d_gene: TRBD2
j_gene: TRBJ2-7
v_gene: TRBV7-6

CDR3nt: TGTGCCAGCAGCTTAAGCGTGTTGTCGCAGGGGGAGGAAGAGACCCAGTACTTC
CDR3aa: CASSLSVLSQGEEETQYF
abundance: NA
d_gene: NA
j_gene: TRBJ2-5
v_gene: TRBV7-9

CDR3nt: TGCGCCAGCAGGGAATCTAGCGGGGTCTCCTACGAGCAGTACTTC
CDR3aa: CASRESSGVSYEQYF
abundance: NA
d_gene: TRBD2
j_gene: TRBJ2-7
v_gene: TRBV10-2

CDR3nt: TGTGCCAGCAGTCCCAGGACAGGGGGGGACACTGAAGCTTTCTTT
CDR3aa: CASSPRTGGDTEAFF
abundance: many
d_gene: TRBD1
j_gene: TRBJ1-1
v_gene: TRBV27

CDR3nt: TGTGCCTCCCGGCCCTTATATAATTCACCCCTCCACTTT
CDR3aa: CASRPLYNSPLHF
abundance: NA
d_gene: NA
j_gene: TRBJ1-6
v_gene: TRBV7-8

CDR3nt: TGTGCCAGCAGTGACAGTTTCTCTGGAAACACCATATATTTT
CDR3aa: CASSDSFSGNTIYF
abundance: NA
d_gene: NA
j_gene: TRBJ1-3
v_gene: TRBV6-1

CDR3nt: TGTGCCAGCGCAACTAGCGAGGTTGCAGATACGCAGTATTTT
CDR3aa: CASATSEVADTQYF
abundance: NA
d_gene: TRBD2
j_gene: TRBJ2-3
v_gene: TRBV6-1

CDR3nt: TGCGCCAGCAGCTTGGTTGGCTCCTATAATTCACCCCTCCACTTT
CDR3aa: CASSLVGSYNSPLHF
abundance: NA
d_gene: NA
j_gene: TRBJ1-6
v_gene: TRBV5-1

CDR3nt: TGTGCCAGCAGCTTGATCCAGGGGGCTGGCGGGGAGCTGTTTTTT
CDR3aa: CASSLIQGAGGELFF
abundance: NA
d_gene: TRBD1
j_gene: TRBJ2-2
v_gene: TRBV5-5

CDR3nt: TGTGCCAGCAGGGCTACTAGCGCCGGGCGGGGGAGGAATGAGCAGTTCTTC
CDR3aa: CASRATSAGRGRNEQFF
abundance: NA
d_gene: TRBD2
j_gene: TRBJ2-1
v_gene: TRBV7-6

CDR3nt: TGTGCCAGCAGTGTTATGGATAACACCGGGGAGCTGTTTTTT
CDR3aa: CASSVMDNTGELFF
abundance: NA
d_gene: NA
j_gene: TRBJ2-2
v_gene: TRBV6-4

CDR3nt: TGCGCCAGCAGCAACTCCGGGACCCAAGAGACCCAGTACTTC
CDR3aa: CASSNSGTQETQYF
abundance: NA
d_gene: NA
j_gene: TRBJ2-5
v_gene: TRBV5-1

CDR3nt: TGTGCCAGCAGTTACTCGCAGGATATCTCCTACGAGCAGTACTTC
CDR3aa: CASSYSQDISYEQYF
abundance: once
d_gene: NA
j_gene: TRBJ2-7
v_gene: TRBV6-5

CDR3nt: TGTGCCACCAGCAGGCGATCTAGCACAGATACGCAGTATTTT
CDR3aa: CATSRRSSTDTQYF
abundance: NA
d_gene: NA
j_gene: TRBJ2-3
v_gene: TRBV15

CDR3nt: TGCGCCAGCAGCTTGTCTAGCGGTTATAGTGCAGCATCCTACGAGCAGTACTTC
CDR3aa: CASSLSSGYSAASYEQYF
abundance: NA
d_gene: TRBD2
j_gene: TRBJ2-7
v_gene: TRBV5-1

CDR3nt: TGTGCCAGCAGCTCCCGGGGGGTAGCGGGAGTGGGAGCCAAAAACATTCAGTACTTC
CDR3aa: CASSSRGVAGVGAKNIQYF
abundance: NA
d_gene: TRBD2
j_gene: TRBJ2-4
v_gene: TRBV7-2

CDR3nt: TGCAGCGTTCGGACAGTAGGGGGTGAAAAACTGTTTTTT
CDR3aa: CSVRTVGGEKLFF
abundance: NA
d_gene: NA
j_gene: TRBJ1-4
v_gene: TRBV29-1

CDR3nt: TGTGCCAGCAGCTCCGGACTAGCGGGAAACACCGGGGAGCTGTTTTTT
CDR3aa: CASSSGLAGNTGELFF
abundance: NA
d_gene: TRBD2
j_gene: TRBJ2-2
v_gene: TRBV7-6

CDR3nt: TGTGCCAGCAGCCTGGGACTAGCGGGCACGAGCTCCTACAATGAGCAGTTCTTC
CDR3aa: CASSLGLAGTSSYNEQFF
abundance: NA
d_gene: TRBD2
j_gene: TRBJ2-1
v_gene: TRBV7-9

CDR3nt: TGTGCCAGTAGGGAAACGGGGCTAGGAGCAGAGACCCAGTACTTC
CDR3aa: CASRETGLGAETQYF
abundance: NA
d_gene: NA
j_gene: TRBJ2-5
v_gene: TRBV19

CDR3nt: TGTGCCAGCAGCTTAGGAGGAGATAGCAATCAGCCCCAGCATTTT
CDR3aa: CASSLGGDSNQPQHF
abundance: NA
d_gene: NA
j_gene: TRBJ1-5
v_gene: TRBV4-2

CDR3nt: TGTGCCAGCTCACCGGGGACGCCTTATGGCTACACCTTC
CDR3aa: CASSPGTPYGYTF
abundance: NA
d_gene: NA
j_gene: TRBJ1-2
v_gene: TRBV18

CDR3nt: TGTGCCAGCAGCTTAGGAGGGACGCAACCAGAGCTGTTTTTT
CDR3aa: CASSLGGTQPELFF
abundance: NA
d_gene: NA
j_gene: TRBJ2-2
v_gene: TRBV11-1

CDR3nt: TGCGCCAGCAGCTTAGGCAGCGCAAACACCGGGGAGCTGTTTTTT
CDR3aa: CASSLGSANTGELFF
abundance: NA
d_gene: NA
j_gene: TRBJ2-2
v_gene: TRBV5-1

CDR3nt: TGTGCCAGCAGCCCAGGGGGCGGAGATACGCAGTATTTT
CDR3aa: CASSPGGGDTQYF
abundance: NA
d_gene: TRBD1
j_gene: TRBJ2-3
v_gene: TRBV7-6

CDR3nt: TGTGCCAGCAGTTGGACAACGAACACTGAAGCTTTCTTT
CDR3aa: CASSWTTNTEAFF
abundance: NA
d_gene: NA
j_gene: TRBJ1-1
v_gene: TRBV6-5

CDR3nt: TGTGCCACCAGCAGAGATGTTAGTACCGGGGAGCTGTTTTTT
CDR3aa: CATSRDVSTGELFF
abundance: NA
d_gene: NA
j_gene: TRBJ2-2
v_gene: TRBV15

CDR3nt: TGCGCCAGCAGCTTAGAGCCGGACAGGGTCTCCTACGAGCAGTACTTC
CDR3aa: CASSLEPDRVSYEQYF
abundance: NA
d_gene: TRBD1
j_gene: TRBJ2-7
v_gene: TRBV5-1

CDR3nt: TGTGCCAGCAGCCGTTATGGGATCACGGGACAGACCTCCTACGAGCAGTACTTC
CDR3aa: CASSRYGITGQTSYEQYF
abundance: many
d_gene: TRBD1
j_gene: TRBJ2-7
v_gene: TRBV27

CDR3nt: TGCGCCAGCAGCTTGGAGGCCAGGGAGGGTACTGAAGCTTTCTTT
CDR3aa: CASSLEAREGTEAFF
abundance: once
d_gene: NA
j_gene: TRBJ1-1
v_gene: TRBV5-1

CDR3nt: TGTGCTAGCAGCTTAGTTGGAGGGATCCAAGAGACCCAGTACTTC
CDR3aa: CASSLVGGIQETQYF
abundance: NA
d_gene: NA
j_gene: TRBJ2-5
v_gene: TRBV7-7

CDR3nt: TGTGCCAGCTCACCAGGGGCAGGTGGGAATCAGCCCCAGCATTTT
CDR3aa: CASSPGAGGNQPQHF
abundance: NA
d_gene: NA
j_gene: TRBJ1-5
v_gene: TRBV18

CDR3nt: TGTGCCCGGAGTCCCCTGGCGAACACTGAAGCTTTCTTT
CDR3aa: CARSPLANTEAFF
abundance: NA
d_gene: NA
j_gene: TRBJ1-1
v_gene: TRBV30

CDR3nt: TGTGCCAGCAGTTTAGTCTGGCAGGTGGGGTTGGTCTTC
CDR3aa: CASSLVWQVGLVF
abundance: NA
d_gene: NA
j_gene: TRBJ2-1
v_gene: TRBV27

CDR3nt: TGTGCCTGGAGCGGACCGACAGGGGGCTCTGGCTACACCTTC
CDR3aa: CAWSGPTGGSGYTF
abundance: NA
d_gene: TRBD1
j_gene: TRBJ1-2
v_gene: TRBV30

CDR3nt: TGTGCCAGCAGCTTGAAATCGGGACTAGCGGTGATTGACTTC
CDR3aa: CASSLKSGLAVIDF
abundance: NA
d_gene: TRBD2
j_gene: TRBJ2-7
v_gene: TRBV7-2

CDR3nt: TGTGCCAGCATTGCCGACAGGTTCAACTATGGCTACACCTTC
CDR3aa: CASIADRFNYGYTF
abundance: NA
d_gene: NA
j_gene: TRBJ1-2
v_gene: TRBV28

CDR3nt: TGTGCCAGCAGCTTTGGGTCGACTCTTAGCAATCAGCCCCAGCATTTT
CDR3aa: CASSFGSTLSNQPQHF
abundance: NA
d_gene: NA
j_gene: TRBJ1-5
v_gene: TRBV7-8

CDR3nt: TGTGCCAGTCTTCCCCGGGACAGGGCTACAGATACGCAGTATTTT
CDR3aa: CASLPRDRATDTQYF
abundance: NA
d_gene: TRBD1
j_gene: TRBJ2-3
v_gene: TRBV2

CDR3nt: TGCGCCAGCAGCCAAGCTAGCGGGAGCCATAATGAGCAGTTCTTC
CDR3aa: CASSQASGSHNEQFF
abundance: NA
d_gene: TRBD2
j_gene: TRBJ2-1
v_gene: TRBV4-1

CDR3nt: TGTGCCTGGACGCCAGGGGCGGGACCCAACAATGAGCAGTTCTTC
CDR3aa: CAWTPGAGPNNEQFF
abundance: NA
d_gene: NA
j_gene: TRBJ2-1
v_gene: TRBV30

CDR3nt: TGTGCCAGCAGTTTTTCGGGGCGGGCATTCTACGAGCAGTACTTC
CDR3aa: CASSFSGRAFYEQYF
abundance: NA
d_gene: NA
j_gene: TRBJ2-7
v_gene: TRBV28

CDR3nt: TGCAGTGCTCCCTCAAATGAGCAGTTCTTC
CDR3aa: CSAPSNEQFF
abundance: NA
d_gene: NA
j_gene: TRBJ2-1
v_gene: TRBV20-1

CDR3nt: TGTGCTAGTGCCCTGGGGACTAGCGTTGTCACAGATACGCAGTATTTT
CDR3aa: CASALGTSVVTDTQYF
abundance: NA
d_gene: TRBD2
j_gene: TRBJ2-3
v_gene: TRBV12-5

CDR3nt: TGTGCCAGCAGCCGCCAGGGTTATGGCTACACCTTC
CDR3aa: CASSRQGYGYTF
abundance: many
d_gene: NA
j_gene: TRBJ1-2
v_gene: TRBV14

CDR3nt: TGTGCCAGCAGCTTTGAGGCAGACTACGAGCAGTACTTC
CDR3aa: CASSFEADYEQYF
abundance: NA
d_gene: NA
j_gene: TRBJ2-7
v_gene: TRBV5-5

CDR3nt: TGTGCCAGTGGATGGGTTGCGGGAGGGCCTGGTGAGCAGTTCTTC
CDR3aa: CASGWVAGGPGEQFF
abundance: NA
d_gene: TRBD2
j_gene: TRBJ2-1
v_gene: TRBV7-6

CDR3nt: TGTGCCAGCAGCCCGATCGGGGACACTAACACCGGGGAGCTGTTTTTT
CDR3aa: CASSPIGDTNTGELFF
abundance: NA
d_gene: NA
j_gene: TRBJ2-2
v_gene: TRBV5-5

CDR3nt: TGCGCCAGCAGCTTGGCCTTGGCGGGAGTAGTACAGGAGCAGTACTTC
CDR3aa: CASSLALAGVVQEQYF
abundance: NA
d_gene: TRBD2
j_gene: TRBJ2-5
v_gene: TRBV5-1

CDR3nt: TGTGCCAGTAGTACCCCGGGACTAGCGTCCCATGAGCAGTTCTTC
CDR3aa: CASSTPGLASHEQFF
abundance: few
d_gene: TRBD2
j_gene: TRBJ2-1
v_gene: TRBV19

CDR3nt: TGTGCCAGCAGCTTAATTCCCCGACCGCGGGGCTACACAGATACGCAGTATTTT
CDR3aa: CASSLIPRPRGYTDTQYF
abundance: NA
d_gene: NA
j_gene: TRBJ2-3
v_gene: TRBV7-9

CDR3nt: TGTGCCAGCAGCCTGAAGGCCCTCGGCACTCGCAATCAGCCCCAGCATTTT
CDR3aa: CASSLKALGTRNQPQHF
abundance: NA
d_gene: NA
j_gene: TRBJ1-5
v_gene: TRBV28

CDR3nt: TGTGCCAGCAGCCGTGCGTTTGAAGAGCAGTACTTC
CDR3aa: CASSRAFEEQYF
abundance: NA
d_gene: NA
j_gene: TRBJ2-7
v_gene: TRBV7-9

CDR3nt: TGTGCCAGCAGCACCGGGACAGGGTCAGAGACCCAGTACTTC
CDR3aa: CASSTGTGSETQYF
abundance: NA
d_gene: TRBD1
j_gene: TRBJ2-5
v_gene: TRBV6-5

CDR3nt: TGTGCCAGCAGCCGAGAATACGAGCAGTACTTC
CDR3aa: CASSREYEQYF
abundance: NA
d_gene: NA
j_gene: TRBJ2-7
v_gene: TRBV7-9